Listed below are T cell receptor beta chains from one sample, sequenced in a study of early T cells in non-severe SARS-CoV-2 infection. From the 5' RACE reads, TCRdb called clonotypes with MiXCR, one entry per CDR3 protein. This sample has tens of thousands of distinct CDR3 sequences; about 12% occur once, and the top ten carry under 3%. The sample consisted of whole blood. All receptors come from an adult who was a healthcare worker with PCR-confirmed SARS-CoV-2 infection or an uninfected control (not recorded which). Both conserved end residues are part of each CDR3. The D gene is left open where the match is weak. A clone size is listed for some rows: how often the clone was seen (once, few, many), or a class if it is expanded.

many	.	TRBV2	TRBJ1-6	CASSEGTSNSPLHF	TGTGCCAGCAGTGAAGGGACAAGTAATTCACCCCTCCACTTT
few	TRBD2	TRBV7-3	TRBJ2-1	CASLLLASYNEQFF	TGTGCCAGCCTTTTACTAGCGTCCTACAATGAGCAGTTCTTC
many	.	TRBV12-3/TRBV12-4	TRBJ2-7	CASSRTGEQYF	TGTGCCAGCAGCCGCACGGGGGAGCAGTACTTC
many	.	TRBV6-1	TRBJ2-3	CASSVQGTDTQYF	TGTGCCAGCAGTGTACAGGGTACAGATACGCAGTATTTT
.	.	TRBV4-1	TRBJ1-4	CASSQDLLGSNEKLFF	TGCGCCAGCAGCCAAGATCTGTTGGGATCCAATGAAAAACTGTTTTTT
.	.	TRBV7-8	TRBJ2-7	CASSHVHEQYF	TGTGCCAGCAGCCATGTCCACGAGCAGTACTTC
.	TRBD1	TRBV28	TRBJ1-3	CASRPGPDRGNTIYF	TGTGCCAGCAGACCCGGTCCGGACAGGGGAAACACCATATATTTT
many	.	TRBV29-1	TRBJ1-3	CSVEDSGNTIYF	TGCAGCGTTGAAGATTCGGGAAACACCATATATTTT
.	TRBD1	TRBV9	TRBJ1-4	CASSVRGDRQSTNEKLFF	TGTGCCAGCAGCGTACGAGGGGACAGACAATCAACTAATGAAAAACTGTTTTTT
many	.	TRBV29-1	TRBJ2-5	CSVEDGQGLYF	TGCAGCGTTGAAGATGGGCAGGGGCTGTACTTC
.	.	TRBV7-6	TRBJ1-6	CASSRRTGRDNSPLHF	TGTGCCAGCAGCCGCCGAACGGGCAGGGACAATTCACCCCTCCACTTT
few	.	TRBV7-2	TRBJ1-1	CASSLWVGDTEAFF	TGTGCCAGCAGCTTGTGGGTTGGGGACACTGAAGCTTTCTTT
few	TRBD2	TRBV9	TRBJ2-1	CASSVRTSGRLDEQFF	TGTGCCAGCAGCGTACGGACTAGCGGGAGGCTAGATGAGCAGTTCTTC
many	.	TRBV20-1	TRBJ1-2	CSASLGSTNYGYTF	TGCAGTGCTAGTCTGGGATCCACTAACTATGGCTACACCTTC
.	.	TRBV24-1	TRBJ1-1	CATGSDTEAFF	TGTGCCACGGGGTCGGACACTGAAGCTTTCTTT
.	.	TRBV29-1	TRBJ1-1	CSVEDPFRYGTEAFF	TGCAGCGTTGAAGATCCTTTTCGGTATGGCACTGAAGCTTTCTTT
.	.	TRBV29-1	TRBJ2-1	CSVEGGRAIYEQFF	TGCAGCGTTGAAGGGGGAAGGGCCATCTATGAGCAGTTCTTC
many	.	TRBV12-3/TRBV12-4	TRBJ1-1	CASTYFGTEAFF	TGTGCCAGCACATACTTCGGGACTGAAGCTTTCTTT
many	.	TRBV29-1	TRBJ2-7	CSARSSYEQYF	TGCAGCGCTAGGAGCTCCTACGAGCAGTACTTC
many	.	TRBV28	TRBJ2-1	CASNLQGSYNEQFF	TGTGCCAGCAACCTACAGGGCTCCTACAATGAGCAGTTCTTC
.	.	TRBV11-3	TRBJ2-7	CASSLEIHWTYEQYF	TGTGCCAGCAGCTTAGAAATTCACTGGACCTACGAGCAGTACTTC
few	TRBD1	TRBV5-5	TRBJ2-2	CASSWARQGTNTGELFF	TGTGCCAGCAGCTGGGCTCGACAGGGGACGAACACCGGGGAGCTGTTTTTT
.	.	TRBV3-2	TRBJ1-1	CASSQDPRSYGTEAFF	TGTGCCAGCAGCCAAGATCCTCGAAGTTACGGCACTGAAGCTTTCTTT